This T cell receptor beta chain appears in the sequencing data of a study of blood T cell repertoires in COVID-19. This clone has only one observation. Only in-frame clones appear in the TCRdb table, and some are missing; sequencing was by immunoSEQ multiplex PCR. The table records around 63,000 clones, roughly 88% of them present only once. The receptor was derived from a woman of 80 years or more with active COVID-19. The specimen was peripheral blood.

The CDR3 region is CASSSTTSTDTQYF. Written as DNA, the CDR3 is TGCGCCAGCAGCTCGACTACTAGCACAGATACGCAGTATTTT. The V gene is TRBV5-1, the J gene TRBJ2-3; D perhaps matches TRBD2 (5 bases). CDR1 and CDR2 from the germline V gene are SGHRS and YFSETQ. The V end was cut by 3 bases, the J end by 0 bases, with 8 bases between. The CDR3 runs to 14 residues. Together with reference TRBV5-1 and TRBJ2-3, the CDR3 gives the full variable domain: KAGVTQTPRYLIKTRGQQVTLSCSPISGHRSVSWYQQTPGQGLQFLFEYFSETQRNKGNFPGRFSGRQFSNSRSEMNVSTLELGDSALYLCASSSTTSTDTQYFGPGTRLTVL.